The 21 T cell receptor beta chains in this list originate from one sample, sequenced in a study of T cells in Graves' hyperthyroidism and ophthalmopathy. Researchers amplified the TCR beta CDR3 regions from RNA transcripts. Using the HTBI primer set, a first-round RT-PCR was run on the TCR CDR3. MiXCR, run by TCRdb on the multiplex PCR reads, gives a single entry per CDR3 protein. The table records around 290,000 distinct CDR3 sequences, about a sixth of them present only once. The sequenced sample was blood. The source of these receptors is an older woman with Graves' ophthalmopathy.

The rearrangement uses TRBV20-1 and TRBJ2-5; D unresolved. The germline CDR1 and CDR2 sequences are DFQATT and SNEGSKA (reference sequence). The CDR3 consists of 13 residues. Trimming removed 5 bases from V and 7 bases from J, with 17 bases in between. The CDR3: CSALLPPTRTQYF. CDR3 DNA: TGCAGTGCTCTTTTACCCCCAACGAGGACCCAGTACTTC.

This clonotype has ten or more counts. The gene calls are TRBV30 and TRBJ1-2; weak D call: TRBD1 (6 bases). Trimming pared 5 bases from V and 12 bases from J, leaving 19 bases between. Germline loops: CDR1 GTSNPN, CDR2 SVGIG (reference sequence). The CDR3 runs 12 residues. CDR3 sequence reads: CAWETGTYTNTF. The DNA of the CDR3 is TGTGCCTGGGAAACAGGGACCTACACTAACACCTTC.

V is TRBV10-3 and J is TRBJ2-2; D remains unclear. The CDR3 covers 14 residues. The V gene's germline CDR1 is ENHRY and CDR2 SYGVKD. The germline V and J ends were trimmed by 4 bases and 5 bases, with 11 bases remaining between them. CDR3 sequence reads: CAISAATRTGELFF. For the CDR3, the DNA is TGTGCCATCAGTGCCGCTACGCGGACCGGGGAGCTGTTTTTT.

The genes are TRBV11-2 and TRBJ2-7; 7 positions match TRBD1. This CDR3 has 17 residues. Germline trimming cut 5 bases from V and 4 bases from J; bases unmatched to any gene: 17. Germline CDR1 is SGHAT and CDR2 is FQNNGV. The CDR3: CASSRTSLGTAIYEQYF. The CDR3 DNA reads TGTGCCAGCAGCCGCACATCCCTTGGGACAGCTATTTACGAGCAGTACTTC.

This clonotype was detected only a few times. The chain recombines TRBV20-1 with TRBJ1-1, with 7 bases fitting TRBD1. Per germline, CDR1 DFQATT and CDR2 SNEGSKA (reference sequence). The CDR3 runs to 14 residues. After removal of 1 base from V and 3 bases from J, the junction contained 5 bases not matched to a gene. This CDR3 is CSARVRGQYTEAFF. The DNA for the CDR3 is TGCAGTGCTAGAGTTCGGGGACAGTACACTGAAGCTTTCTTT.

This clonotype was counted many times. The rearrangement uses TRBV2 and TRBJ2-7; TRBD1 is a possible D gene (5 bases). The CDR3 totals 12 residues. Trimming removed 6 bases from V and 8 bases from J, with 14 bases in between. Per the germline V gene, CDR1 is SNHLY and CDR2 is FYNNEI. The CDR3 DNA sequence: TGTGCCAGCAGACCCGACAGTATCCAGCAGTACTTC. Its protein product is CASRPDSIQQYF.

This clonotype was recorded many times. V and J are TRBV6-2 or TRBV6-3 and TRBJ2-5, with D perhaps TRBD2 (5 bases). Germline V CDR1 and CDR2: MNHEY, SVGEGT. The CDR3 has 12 amino acids. Trimming removed 8 bases from V and 9 bases from J, with 16 bases in between. The CDR3 region is CASWIGNGAQYF. CDR3 bases: TGTGCCAGCTGGATTGGGAACGGGGCCCAGTACTTC.

This clonotype occurred many times. This chain joins TRBV4-2 and TRBJ1-4; 8 nucleotides match TRBD1. The germline V gene has CDR1 LGHNA and CDR2 YNFKEQ. The CDR3 loop spans 14 amino acids. The junction had 4 bases not matched to a gene; V was cut back by 4 bases and J by 6 bases. The CDR3 protein is CASSLQTGDEKLFF. The CDR3 DNA reads TGTGCCAGCAGCCTACAGACAGGGGATGAAAAACTGTTTTTT.

This clonotype was picked up many times. The chain is built from TRBV7-2 and TRBJ2-4; TRBD2 agrees at 9 bases. Germline assignment: CDR1 SGHTA and CDR2 FQGNSA. The trim removed 1 base at V and 6 bases at J, leaving 10 bases unmatched. The CDR3 contains 17 residues. The CDR3 here is CASSLGRSAGGGNIQYF. The CDR3, as DNA: TGTGCCAGCAGCTTAGGTCGATCTGCGGGGGGGGGAAACATTCAGTACTTC.

The chain carries TRBV20-1 and TRBJ2-3; D not certain. V shed 4 bases and J shed 2 bases, with 7 bases lying between them. The CDR3 spans 12 residues. Germline loops: CDR1 DFQATT, CDR2 SNEGSKA (reference sequence). CDR3 in amino acids: CSAIGNTDTQYF. The CDR3 region has the DNA TGCAGTGCTATAGGGAACACAGATACGCAGTATTTT.

This clonotype was picked up many times. This sequence joins TRBV6-1 and TRBJ1-2, with D perhaps matching TRBD1 (5 bases). Germline V gives CDR1 MNHNS, CDR2 SASEGT. This CDR3 is built from 12 residues. The V end was cut by 5 bases, the J end by 8 bases, with 12 bases between. CDR3 sequence (DNA): TGTGCCAGCAGTTCCCCAGGGAAAGGCTACACCTTC. Translating gives CASSSPGKGYTF.

At least ten counts were recorded for this clonotype. The chain is built from TRBV11-2 and TRBJ2-7, with 7 bases lining up with TRBD2. From germline, CDR1 is SGHAT and CDR2 FQNNGV. The CDR3 length is 15 residues. The V segment lost 0 bases and the J segment 6 bases; nucleotides outside the gene matches: 8. The CDR3 nucleotides read TGTGCCAGCAGCTTAGAGTCGGGGGGATTGGCCGAGCAGTACTTC. This sequence encodes CASSLESGGLAEQYF.

This clonotype was detected ten times or more. J is TRBJ2-1 and V is TRBV15, with D possibly matching TRBD2 (5 bases). In germline, CDR1 is LNHNV, CDR2 YYDKDF (reference sequence). V lost 3 bases and J 0 bases, leaving 15 bases between the germline ends. The CDR3 contains 17 residues. DNA of the CDR3: TGTGCCACCAGCAGGGTCAGCGGTCCAAGCTCCTACAATGAGCAGTTCTTC. Translated, it gives CATSRVSGPSSYNEQFF.

Many counts were recorded for this clonotype. J is TRBJ2-7 and V is TRBV28; 9 positions agree with TRBD2. CDR1 MDHEN and CDR2 SYDVKM come from the germline V gene. The CDR3 runs to 14 residues. V gave up 5 bases and J gave up 3 bases; unmatched junction bases: 5. Written as DNA, the CDR3 is TGTGCCAGCAGTGTAGGGACTAGCTTCTACGAGCAGTACTTC. Protein sequence: CASSVGTSFYEQYF.

The chain uses TRBV7-9 and TRBJ2-7; D unresolved. Germline V gene sequence: CDR1 SEHNR, CDR2 FQNEAQ (reference sequence). V was clipped by 5 bases and J by 1 base, with 12 bases between them. The CDR3 has 14 residues. The CDR3 DNA is TGTGCCAGCAGCCCCAGCACCGGGTCCTACGAGCAGTACTTC. Its translation is CASSPSTGSYEQYF.

This rearrangement joins TRBV5-6 to TRBJ1-1, with 7 positions matching TRBD1. Germline assignment: CDR1 SGHDT and CDR2 YYEEEE. Trimming took 4 bases from V and 8 from J; bases not matched to a gene: 5. The CDR3 extends over 12 amino acids. The CDR3 here is CASSLGQVEAFF. CDR3 DNA sequence: TGTGCCAGCAGCCTAGGACAGGTCGAAGCTTTCTTT.

This clonotype was picked up many times. The chain carries TRBV28 and TRBJ2-7; 8 bases match TRBD1. Germline V gene lookup returns CDR1 MDHEN and CDR2 SYDVKM. The CDR3 has 15 residues. After removal of 4 bases from V and 4 bases from J, the junction contained 9 bases not matched to a gene. CDR3 protein: CASSWRGQARYEQYF. CDR3 DNA: TGTGCCAGCAGTTGGAGGGGACAGGCTCGGTACGAGCAGTACTTC.

As for this clonotype: The junction shows a germline mismatch at one end, possibly a read error. V usage is TRBV6-2 or TRBV6-3 and J usage is TRBJ2-1; 9 nucleotides line up with TRBD2. The length of the CDR3 is 16 residues. Looked up from germline, CDR1 is MNHEY and CDR2 is SVGEGT. The CDR3 bases are TGTGCCAGCAGTCAGGGCGGGAGGGGGCACTACGATGAGCAGTTCTTC. Encoded protein: CASSQGGRGHYDEQFF.

Ten or more counts support this clonotype. V gene TRBV6-1 combines with J gene TRBJ2-7, with D perhaps TRBD1 or TRBD2 (5 bases each). With 5 bases removed from V and 9 bases from J, the gap between germline ends came to 11 bases. Germline V gene sequence: CDR1 MNHNS, CDR2 SASEGT. The CDR3 runs to 11 residues. For the CDR3, the DNA is TGTGCCAGCAGTAACCGGGACCGGCAGTACTTC. It codes for CASSNRDRQYF.

In its sample, this clonotype was seen a few times. The gene calls are TRBV4-3 and TRBJ2-7; 8 bases agree with TRBD2. Germline values: CDR1 LGHNA, CDR2 YSLEER. Trimming cost V 0 bases and J 4 bases; bases outside gene matches: 11. The CDR3 runs 17 residues. CDR3 coding DNA: TGCGCCAGCAGCCAAGAAATCCCGGGAGGGCCTCTGTACGAGCAGTACTTC. Translated: CASSQEIPGGPLYEQYF.

This clonotype was counted ten times or more. The rearrangement joins TRBV28 to TRBJ2-7, with D possibly matching TRBD1 (5 bases). The V gene's germline CDR1 is MDHEN and CDR2 SYDVKM. Deletions cut 6 bases from V and 0 bases from J, with 9 bases between. CDR3 length: 13 residues. CDR3 loop: CASSDSSSYEQYF. The CDR3 coding sequence is TGTGCCAGCAGCGACAGTAGCTCCTACGAGCAGTACTTC.